The clone carrying this TCR beta chain was seen a few times. This entry belongs to a study of cytomegalovirus exposure and HLA in healthy donors. The PCR contained 60 Vbeta and 13 Jbeta primers. Data came from immunoSEQ multiplex PCR; TCRdb stores just in-frame clones and leaves some out. In the table there are 200,000 or so clones, 82% of which are singletons. After removal of 6 bases from V and 8 bases from J, the junction contained 10 bases not matched to a gene. CDR3 size: 15 residues. Germline assignment: CDR1 MNHNY and CDR2 SVGAGI (reference sequence). The chain links TRBV6-6 to TRBJ1-6; 7 bases match TRBD1. Sequenced: PBMCs. This TCR was recovered from a boy aged 2 to 10 in good health and CMV-seronegative. CDR3 protein: CASRDRDSHYSPLHF. CDR3 DNA: TGTGCCAGCAGGGACCGGGACAGTCACTATTCACCCCTCCACTTT.